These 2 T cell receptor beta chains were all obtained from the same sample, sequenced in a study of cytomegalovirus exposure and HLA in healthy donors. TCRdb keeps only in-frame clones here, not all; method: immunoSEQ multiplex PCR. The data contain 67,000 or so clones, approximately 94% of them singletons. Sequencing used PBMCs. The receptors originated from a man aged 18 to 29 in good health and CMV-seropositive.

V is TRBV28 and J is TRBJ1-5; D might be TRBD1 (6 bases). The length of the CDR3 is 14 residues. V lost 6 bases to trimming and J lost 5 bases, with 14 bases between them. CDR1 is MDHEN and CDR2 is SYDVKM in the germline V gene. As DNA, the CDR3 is TGTGCCAGCAGACCCAGGGGTTCACATCAGCCCCAGCATTTT. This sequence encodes CASRPRGSHQPQHF.

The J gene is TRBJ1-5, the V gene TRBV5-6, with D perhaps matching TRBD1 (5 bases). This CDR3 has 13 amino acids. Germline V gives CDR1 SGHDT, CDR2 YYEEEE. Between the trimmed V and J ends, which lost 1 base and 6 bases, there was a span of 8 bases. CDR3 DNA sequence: TGTGCCAGCAGCTTGTTAGGGGCTCAGCCCCAGCATTTT. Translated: CASSLLGAQPQHF.